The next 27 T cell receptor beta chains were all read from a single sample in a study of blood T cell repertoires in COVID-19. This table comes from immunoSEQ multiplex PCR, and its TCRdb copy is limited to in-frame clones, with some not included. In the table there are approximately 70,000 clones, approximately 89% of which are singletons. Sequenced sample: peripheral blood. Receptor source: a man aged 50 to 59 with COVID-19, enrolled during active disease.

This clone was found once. In DNA form, the CDR3 reads TGTGCCAGCAGTGAAGGGACAGGGGGCTTCTACGAGCAGTACTTC. Translation gives CASSEGTGGFYEQYF. The chain carries TRBV2 and TRBJ2-7; 11 bases line up with TRBD1. The junction had 2 bases not matched to a gene; V was cut back by 1 base and J by 3 bases. This CDR3 spans 15 amino acids. Germline CDR1 and CDR2: SNHLY and FYNNEI.

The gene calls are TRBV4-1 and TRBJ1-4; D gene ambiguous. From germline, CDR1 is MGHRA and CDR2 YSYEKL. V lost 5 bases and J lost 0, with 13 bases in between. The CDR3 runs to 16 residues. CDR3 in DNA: TGCGCCAGCAGCTCCCCTAGGGAGGCAACTAATGAAAAACTGTTTTTT. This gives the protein CASSSPREATNEKLFF.

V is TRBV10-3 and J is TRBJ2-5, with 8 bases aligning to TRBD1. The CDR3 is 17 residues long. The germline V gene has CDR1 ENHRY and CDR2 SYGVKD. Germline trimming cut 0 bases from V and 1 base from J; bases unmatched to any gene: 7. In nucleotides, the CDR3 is TGTGCCATCAGTGAGTCTACAGGGGGGCACCCCCAAGAGACCCAGTACTTC. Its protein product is CAISESTGGHPQETQYF.

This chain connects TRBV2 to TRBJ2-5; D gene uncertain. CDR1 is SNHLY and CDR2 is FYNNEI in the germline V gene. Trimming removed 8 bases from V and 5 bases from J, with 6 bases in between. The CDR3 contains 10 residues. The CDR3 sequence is CASLRETQYF. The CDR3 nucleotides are TGTGCCAGCCTTCGGGAGACCCAGTACTTC.

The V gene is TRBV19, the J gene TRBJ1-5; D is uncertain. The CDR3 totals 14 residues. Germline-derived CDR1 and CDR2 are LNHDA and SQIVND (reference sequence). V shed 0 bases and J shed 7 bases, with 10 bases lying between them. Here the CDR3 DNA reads TGTGCCAGTAGTATAGAATCGGTGTGGCAGCCCCAGCATTTT. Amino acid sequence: CASSIESVWQPQHF.

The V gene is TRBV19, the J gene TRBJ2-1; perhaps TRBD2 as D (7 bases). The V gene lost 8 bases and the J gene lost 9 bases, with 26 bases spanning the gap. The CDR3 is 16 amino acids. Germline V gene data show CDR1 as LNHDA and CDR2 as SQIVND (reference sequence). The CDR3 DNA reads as TGTGCCAGTGGGGGGGGCCGGATGGACCCCCGGGGTGAGCAGTTCTTC. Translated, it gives CASGGGRMDPRGEQFF.

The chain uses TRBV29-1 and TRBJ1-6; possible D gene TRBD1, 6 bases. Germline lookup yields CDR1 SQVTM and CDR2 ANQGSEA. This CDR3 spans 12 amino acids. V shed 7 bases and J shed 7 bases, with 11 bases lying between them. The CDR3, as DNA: TGCAGCGCAAGGGACAACAATTCACCCCTCCACTTT. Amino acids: CSARDNNSPLHF.

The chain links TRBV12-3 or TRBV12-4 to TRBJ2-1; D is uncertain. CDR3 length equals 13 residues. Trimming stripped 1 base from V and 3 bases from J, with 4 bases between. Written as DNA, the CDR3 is TGTGCCAGCAGTTTAGTACTCTACAATGAGCAGTTCTTC. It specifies CASSLVLYNEQFF.

The CDR3 protein is CASSQDSGILQPQHF. The CDR3 DNA sequence: TGCGCCAGCAGCCAAGATTCCGGGATTCTTCAGCCCCAGCATTTT. The chain employs TRBV4-1 and TRBJ1-5; D gene uncertain. This CDR3 has 15 amino acids. Looked up from germline, CDR1 is MGHRA and CDR2 is YSYEKL. Trimming took off 0 bases at V and 6 bases at J, with 12 bases between the two ends.

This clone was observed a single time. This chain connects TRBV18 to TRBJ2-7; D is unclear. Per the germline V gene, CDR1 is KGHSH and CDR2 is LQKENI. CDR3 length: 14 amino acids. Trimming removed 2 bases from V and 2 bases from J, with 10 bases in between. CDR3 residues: CASSPGVVPYEQYF. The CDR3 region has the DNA TGTGCCAGCTCACCAGGAGTGGTCCCCTACGAGCAGTACTTC.

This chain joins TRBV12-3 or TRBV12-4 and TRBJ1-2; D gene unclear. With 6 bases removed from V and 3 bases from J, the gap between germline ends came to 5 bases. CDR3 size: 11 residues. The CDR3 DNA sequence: TGTGCCAGCAGCCTAGACTATGGCTACACCTTC. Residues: CASSLDYGYTF.

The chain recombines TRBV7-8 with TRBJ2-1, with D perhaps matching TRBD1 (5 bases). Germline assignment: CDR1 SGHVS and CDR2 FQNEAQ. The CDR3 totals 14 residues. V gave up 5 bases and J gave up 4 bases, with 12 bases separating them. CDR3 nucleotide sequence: TGTGCCAGCAGCCTACAGGAATTGTACAATGAGCAGTTCTTC. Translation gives CASSLQELYNEQFF.

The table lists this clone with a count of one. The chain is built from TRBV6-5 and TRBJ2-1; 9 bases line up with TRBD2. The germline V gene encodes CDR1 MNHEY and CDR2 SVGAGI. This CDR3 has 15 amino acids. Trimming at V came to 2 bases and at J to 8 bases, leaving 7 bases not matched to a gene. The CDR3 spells CASSYASGTAHEQFF. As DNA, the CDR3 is TGTGCCAGCAGTTACGCTAGCGGGACGGCGCATGAGCAGTTCTTC.

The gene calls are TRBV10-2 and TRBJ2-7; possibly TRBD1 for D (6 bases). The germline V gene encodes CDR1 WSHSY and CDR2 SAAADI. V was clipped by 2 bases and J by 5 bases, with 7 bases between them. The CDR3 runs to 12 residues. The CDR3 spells CASSEGTNEQYV. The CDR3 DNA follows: TGCGCCAGCAGTGAGGGGACAAACGAGCAGTACGTC.

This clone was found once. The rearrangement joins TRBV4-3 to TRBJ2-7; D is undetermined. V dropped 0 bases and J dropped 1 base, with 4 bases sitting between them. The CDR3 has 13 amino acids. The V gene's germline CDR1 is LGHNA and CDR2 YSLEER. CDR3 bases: TGCGCCAGCAGCCAAGACAGATCCTACGAGCAGTACTTC. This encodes CASSQDRSYEQYF.

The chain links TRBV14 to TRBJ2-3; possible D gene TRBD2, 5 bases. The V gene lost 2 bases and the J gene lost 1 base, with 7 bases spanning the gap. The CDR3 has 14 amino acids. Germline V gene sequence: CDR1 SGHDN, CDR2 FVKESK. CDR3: CASSQSGGTDTQYF. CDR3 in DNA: TGTGCCAGCAGCCAATCCGGGGGCACAGATACGCAGTATTTT.

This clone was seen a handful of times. The CDR3 loop is CASSLQAGGNTIYF. CDR3 coding DNA: TGTGCCAGCAGCTTACAGGCAGGGGGAAACACCATATATTTT. The chain joins TRBV7-6 to TRBJ1-3, with D perhaps matching TRBD1 (5 bases). Trimming left V 2 bases short and J 4 bases short, with 9 bases between. The CDR3 extends over 14 amino acids. From germline, CDR1 is SGHVS and CDR2 FNYEAQ.

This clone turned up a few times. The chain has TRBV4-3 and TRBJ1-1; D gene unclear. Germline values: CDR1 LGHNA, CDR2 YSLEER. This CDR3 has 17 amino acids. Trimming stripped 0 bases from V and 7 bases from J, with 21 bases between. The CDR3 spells CASSQDSLGGSQFEAFF. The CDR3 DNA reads TGCGCCAGCAGCCAAGATAGTCTTGGAGGGTCACAGTTTGAAGCTTTCTTT.

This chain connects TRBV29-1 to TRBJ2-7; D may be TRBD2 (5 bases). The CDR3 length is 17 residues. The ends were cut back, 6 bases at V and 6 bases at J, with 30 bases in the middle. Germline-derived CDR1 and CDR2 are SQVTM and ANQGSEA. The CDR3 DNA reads TGCAGCGTAGACCCTAAGACGGCGGGCGATGATTTCATCGAGCAGTACGTC. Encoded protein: CSVDPKTAGDDFIEQYV.

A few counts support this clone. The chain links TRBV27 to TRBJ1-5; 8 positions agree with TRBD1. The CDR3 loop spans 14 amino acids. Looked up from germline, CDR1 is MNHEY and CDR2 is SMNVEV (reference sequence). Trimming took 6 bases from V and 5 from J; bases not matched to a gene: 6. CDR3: CASSPRGRDQPQHF. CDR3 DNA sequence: TGTGCCAGCAGCCCCAGGGGGCGAGATCAGCCCCAGCATTTT.

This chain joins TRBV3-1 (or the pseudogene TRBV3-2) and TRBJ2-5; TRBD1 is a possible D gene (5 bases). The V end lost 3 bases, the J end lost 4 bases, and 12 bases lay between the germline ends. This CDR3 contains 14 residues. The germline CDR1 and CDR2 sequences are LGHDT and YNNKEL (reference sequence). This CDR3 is CASSHQGIGETQYF. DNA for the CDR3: TGTGCCAGCAGCCACCAGGGAATAGGAGAGACCCAGTACTTC.

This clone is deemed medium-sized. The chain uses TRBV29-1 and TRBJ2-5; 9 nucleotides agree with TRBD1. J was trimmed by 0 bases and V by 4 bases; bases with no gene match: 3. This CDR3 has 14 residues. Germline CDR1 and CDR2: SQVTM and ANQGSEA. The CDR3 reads CSVGDRVYQETQYF. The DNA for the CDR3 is TGCAGCGTTGGGGACAGGGTATACCAAGAGACCCAGTACTTC.

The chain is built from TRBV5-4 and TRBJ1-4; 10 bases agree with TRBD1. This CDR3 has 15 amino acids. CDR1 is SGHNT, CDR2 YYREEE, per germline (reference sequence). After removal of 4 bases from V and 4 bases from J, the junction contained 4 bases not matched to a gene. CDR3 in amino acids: CASSPDRGRNEKLFF. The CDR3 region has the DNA TGTGCCAGCAGCCCAGACAGGGGGCGTAATGAAAAACTGTTTTTT.

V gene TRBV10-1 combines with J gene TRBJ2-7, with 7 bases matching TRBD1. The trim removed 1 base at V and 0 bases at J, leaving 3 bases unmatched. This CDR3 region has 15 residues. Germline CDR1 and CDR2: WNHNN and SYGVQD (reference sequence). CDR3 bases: TGCGCCAGCAGTGAGTGGCAGGGGGTCTCCTACGAGCAGTACTTC. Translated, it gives CASSEWQGVSYEQYF.

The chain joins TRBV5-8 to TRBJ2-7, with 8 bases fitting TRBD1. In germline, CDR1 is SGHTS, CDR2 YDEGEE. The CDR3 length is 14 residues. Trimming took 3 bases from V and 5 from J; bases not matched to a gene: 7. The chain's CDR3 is CASSSGQGLNEQYV. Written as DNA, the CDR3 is TGTGCCAGCAGCTCCGGACAGGGTTTGAACGAGCAGTACGTC.

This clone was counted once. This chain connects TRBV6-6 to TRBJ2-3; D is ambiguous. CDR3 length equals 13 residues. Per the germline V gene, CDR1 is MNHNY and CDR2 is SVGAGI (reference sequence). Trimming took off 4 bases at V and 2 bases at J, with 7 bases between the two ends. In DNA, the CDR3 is TGTGCCAGCAGTTCCCTAATCACAGATACGCAGTATTTT. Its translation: CASSSLITDTQYF.

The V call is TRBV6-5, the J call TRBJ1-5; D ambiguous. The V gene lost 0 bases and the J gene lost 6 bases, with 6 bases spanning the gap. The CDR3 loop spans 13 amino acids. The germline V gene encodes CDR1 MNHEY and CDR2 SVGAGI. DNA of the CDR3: TGTGCCAGCAGTTACTCCATCGGTCAGCCCCAGCATTTT. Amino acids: CASSYSIGQPQHF.